A selection of T cell receptor beta chains follows, all from one sample in a study of glioma-infiltrating T cells after dendritic cell vaccination. Here immunoSEQ multiplex PCR was the method, and the copy in TCRdb shows in-frame clones only, minus some. The sample consists of approximately 99,000 clones, roughly 80% of them appearing once. The material was blood, obtained after dendritic cell vaccination. Receptor source: a human donor with glioblastoma. CDR3s include the opening cysteine and the closing phenylalanine or tryptophan.

TRBJ2-3 | TRBV28 | CASMSGGGGTDTQYF
TRBJ2-5 | TRBV5-1 | CASSSLAGGQETQYF
TRBJ1-4 | TRBV5-5 | CASSLGQGGVPTNEKLFF
TRBJ2-1 | TRBV10-3 | CAIKEGGDQYNEQFF
TRBJ1-1 | TRBV6-5 | CASSVGGRGNTEAFF
TRBJ2-2 | TRBV5-1 | CASSWQGGTGELFF
TRBJ1-3 | TRBV5-1 | CASSLVAGDSGNTIYF
TRBJ2-5 | TRBV5-1 | CASSSEPGTGQETQYF
TRBJ2-7 | TRBV10-3 | CAISETRTGREQYF
TRBJ1-1 | TRBV5-1 | CASSWADSLGTEAFF
TRBJ2-7 | TRBV6-1 | CASSAPGTFYEQYF